These 26 T cell receptor beta chains were sequenced from one sample in a study of CD8 T cells in Susac syndrome. Random hexamers primed reverse transcription of about 0.45 to 1 ug RNA. TCRdb used MiXCR to reprocess the immunoSEQ multiplex PCR reads, holding one entry per CDR3 protein. The repertoire holds roughly 150,000 distinct CDR3 sequences, with 95% as singletons. Sequenced material: CD4+ T cells from PBMCs. The receptors were gathered from a human donor with Susac syndrome.

The chain employs TRBV29-1 and TRBJ1-1; 7 bases agree with TRBD1. There are 13 residues in the CDR3. J gave up 2 bases and V 7 bases, and 7 bases lay outside the gene matches. Germline assignment: CDR1 SQVTM and CDR2 ANQGSEA. The CDR3 spells CSGSRQGNTEAFF. The DNA of the CDR3 is TGCAGCGGCTCGCGACAGGGTAACACTGAAGCTTTCTTT.

The V and J genes are TRBV5-1 and TRBJ2-5; the D is unclear. The V end was cut by 1 base, the J end by 3 bases, with 10 bases between. Per the germline V gene, CDR1 is SGHRS and CDR2 is YFSETQ. This CDR3 is built from 14 residues. The CDR3 is CASSLTEPKETQYF. CDR3 DNA: TGCGCCAGCAGCTTGACAGAGCCCAAAGAGACCCAGTACTTC.

The genes are TRBV4-3 and TRBJ2-6; D might be TRBD2 (5 bases). Germline values: CDR1 LGHNA, CDR2 YSLEER. V lost 0 bases to trimming and J lost 4 bases, with 16 bases between them. This CDR3 region has 18 residues. DNA for the CDR3: TGCGCCAGCAGCCAAGATCGGACTGCCTGGTCCGGGGCCAACGTCCTGACTTTC. It encodes CASSQDRTAWSGANVLTF.

The V and J genes are TRBV6-6 and TRBJ1-5, with TRBD1 matching over 7 bases. V lost 5 bases and J lost 7; bases outside the gene matches: 2. Germline CDR1 reads MNHNY; CDR2 reads SVGAGI (reference sequence). The CDR3 has 12 residues. The CDR3 nucleotides read TGTGCCAGCAGTGACAGGGAACAGCCCCAGCATTTT. Its translation is CASSDREQPQHF.

The chain recombines TRBV7-9 with TRBJ2-3; D might be TRBD1 (6 bases). The CDR3 is 15 amino acids. Germline assignment: CDR1 SEHNR and CDR2 FQNEAQ (reference sequence). V gave up 3 bases and J gave up 6 bases, with 16 bases separating them. The CDR3 sequence: CASSFDGGQGDTQYF. DNA for the CDR3: TGTGCCAGCAGCTTTGATGGGGGCCAGGGGGATACGCAGTATTTT. The full variable domain, in which reference TRBV7-9 and TRBJ2-3 provide the parts outside the CDR3, is DTGVSQNPRHKITKRGQNVTFRCDPISEHNRLYWYRQTLGQGPEFLTYFQNEAQLEKSRLLSDRFSAERPKGSFSTLEIQRTEQGDSAMYLCASSFDGGQGDTQYFGPGTRLTVL.

V is TRBV4-1 and J is TRBJ2-2; 8 bases map to TRBD1. CDR3 length equals 19 residues. Germline trimming cut 1 base from V and 5 bases from J; bases unmatched to any gene: 15. The germline gives CDR1 MGHRA, CDR2 YSYEKL. The CDR3 here is CASSQGRARQGPRTGELFF. CDR3 bases: TGCGCCAGCAGCCAAGGGAGGGCTAGACAGGGGCCGAGAACCGGGGAGCTGTTTTTT.

This clonotype was found once. This chain joins TRBV9 and TRBJ2-7, with TRBD2 matching over 10 bases. This CDR3 comprises 14 residues. The germline V gene encodes CDR1 SGDLS and CDR2 YYNGEE. After removal of 0 bases from V and 6 bases from J, the junction contained 3 bases not matched to a gene. The CDR3 protein is CASSVAGLATEQYF. The CDR3 DNA follows: TGTGCCAGCAGCGTAGCGGGACTAGCGACCGAGCAGTACTTC. The variable domain in full, with the rest retrieved from reference TRBV9 and TRBJ2-7, is DSGVTQTPKHLITATGQRVTLRCSPRSGDLSVYWYQQSLDQGLQFLIQYYNGEERAKGNILERFSAQQFPDLHSELNLSSLELGDSALYFCASSVAGLATEQYFGPGTRLTVT.

V and J are TRBV6-5 and TRBJ1-1; TRBD1 matches 9 bases. The junction had 6 bases not matched to a gene; V was cut back by 4 bases and J by 6 bases. Looked up from germline, CDR1 is MNHEY and CDR2 is SVGAGI. This CDR3 is 14 amino acids long. The CDR3: CASSWDRVFPEAFF. Written as DNA, the CDR3 is TGTGCCAGCAGTTGGGACAGGGTATTCCCTGAAGCTTTCTTT.

This chain uses TRBV5-6 with TRBJ1-5; no reliable D call. Germline CDR1 reads SGHDT; CDR2 reads YYEEEE. V was pared by 0 bases and J by 3 bases, with 4 bases between. The CDR3 runs to 13 residues. The CDR3: CASSLGVNQPQHF. The CDR3 DNA reads as TGTGCCAGCAGCTTGGGGGTCAATCAGCCCCAGCATTTT.

The chain joins TRBV29-1 to TRBJ1-2, with D perhaps matching TRBD1 (6 bases). Trimming stripped 6 bases from V and 8 bases from J, with 22 bases between. This CDR3 spans 14 amino acids. Germline CDR1 and CDR2: SQVTM and ANQGSEA. CDR3 bases: TGCAGCGTCCCCGGGGCGGGGGCTCCTCTAGGCTACACCTTC. It specifies CSVPGAGAPLGYTF.

The chain joins TRBV7-6 to TRBJ2-7, with 7 positions matching TRBD1. Germline CDR1 reads SGHVS; CDR2 reads FNYEAQ. This CDR3 comprises 15 residues. V was pared by 5 bases and J by 0 bases, with 7 bases of the junction left unmatched. CDR3 sequence reads: CASSAGTASSYEQYF. The CDR3 coding sequence is TGTGCCAGCAGCGCTGGGACAGCAAGCTCCTACGAGCAGTACTTC.

This chain joins TRBV3-1 and TRBJ2-1; 10 bases agree with TRBD2. V gave up 3 bases and J gave up 8 bases; unmatched junction bases: 10. CDR3 length: 16 amino acids. The germline V gene encodes CDR1 LGHDT and CDR2 YNNKEL (reference sequence). For the CDR3, the DNA is TGTGCCAGCAGCCAGCGGATTCTAGCGGGGGAGCATGAGCAGTTCTTC. The encoded protein is CASSQRILAGEHEQFF.

The chain recombines TRBV29-1 with TRBJ1-5, with D possibly matching TRBD1 (5 bases). V lost 6 bases and J lost 3, with 12 bases in between. This CDR3 contains 13 residues. Germline lookup yields CDR1 SQVTM and CDR2 ANQGSEA. The CDR3 protein is CSVTDSLNQPQHF. The DNA for the CDR3 is TGCAGCGTGACAGACAGCCTCAATCAGCCCCAGCATTTT. The whole variable domain, remainder taken from reference TRBV29-1 and TRBJ1-5, is SAVISQKPSRDICQRGTSLTIQCQVDSQVTMMFWYRQQPGQSLTLIATANQGSEATYESGFVIDKFPISRPNLTFSTLTVSNMSPEDSSIYLCSVTDSLNQPQHFGDGTRLSIL.

This chain links TRBV7-3 with TRBJ2-3; 7 bases are shared with TRBD2. The CDR3 length is 14 residues. Trimming at V came to 4 bases and at J to 6 bases, leaving 7 bases not matched to a gene. The germline V gene encodes CDR1 SGHTA and CDR2 FQGTGA. This CDR3 reads CASSSGLPGDTQYF. For the CDR3, the DNA is TGTGCCAGCAGCTCGGGACTACCGGGGGATACGCAGTATTTT. The whole variable domain, filled in from reference TRBV7-3 and TRBJ2-3, reads GAGVSQTPSNKVTEKGKYVELRCDPISGHTALYWYRQSLGQGPEFLIYFQGTGAADDSGLPNDRFFAVRPEGSVSTLKIQRTERGDSAVYLCASSSGLPGDTQYFGPGTRLTVL.

The chain employs TRBV25-1 and TRBJ1-2, with D unresolved. Trimming cost V 3 bases and J 8 bases, with 16 bases left between them. Germline V gene sequence: CDR1 MGHDK, CDR2 SYGVNS. This CDR3 has 14 amino acids. In nucleotides, the CDR3 is TGTGCCAGCAGTGACGGCGCGGGCCTTACCGGCTACACCTTC. Translation gives CASSDGAGLTGYTF.

V gene TRBV7-8 combines with J gene TRBJ2-2, with D tentatively TRBD1 (6 bases). The germline CDR1 and CDR2 sequences are SGHVS and FQNEAQ. V shed 3 bases and J shed 1 base, with 9 bases lying between them. The CDR3 covers 15 residues. CDR3 in amino acids: CASSLTGGNTGELFF. CDR3 coding DNA: TGTGCCAGCAGCTTGACAGGAGGGAACACCGGGGAGCTGTTTTTT.

The CDR3 nucleotides read TGTGCCAGCAGCTTAGTACAGGGGGGGGAGACCCAGTACTTC. Residues: CASSLVQGGETQYF. V and J are TRBV7-8 and TRBJ2-5; D may be TRBD1 (8 bases). Trimming shortened V by 1 base and J by 5 bases, and 11 bases separated the two germline ends. In germline, CDR1 is SGHVS, CDR2 FQNEAQ. CDR3 length: 14 amino acids. The full variable domain, completed using reference TRBV7-8 and TRBJ2-5, is GAGVSQSPRYKVAKRGQDVALRCDPISGHVSLFWYQQALGQGPEFLTYFQNEAQLDKSGLPSDRFFAERPEGSVSTLKIQRTQQEDSAVYLCASSLVQGGETQYFGPGTRLLVL.

The J gene is TRBJ1-5, the V gene TRBV3-1; weak D call: TRBD1 (5 bases). V shed 3 bases and J shed 1 base, with 10 bases lying between them. Germline values: CDR1 LGHDT, CDR2 YNNKEL (reference sequence). The CDR3 runs to 15 residues. CDR3 loop: CASSHYRDSNQPQHF. DNA for the CDR3: TGTGCCAGCAGCCATTACCGGGACAGCAATCAGCCCCAGCATTTT.

V gene TRBV5-6 combines with J gene TRBJ2-5; D gene uncertain. CDR1 is SGHDT and CDR2 is YYEEEE in the germline V gene. Between the trimmed V and J ends, which lost 4 bases and 2 bases, there was a span of 12 bases. The CDR3 is 14 amino acids. CDR3 in amino acids: CASSPYSVQETQYF. The CDR3 nucleotides are TGTGCCAGCAGCCCCTACAGCGTTCAAGAGACCCAGTACTTC.

This rearrangement joins TRBV27 to TRBJ2-3; no firm D call. V lost 5 bases and J 2 bases, leaving 17 bases between the germline ends. The CDR3 spans 16 residues. Germline lookup yields CDR1 MNHEY and CDR2 SMNVEV (reference sequence). CDR3 sequence: CASSTVGNLITDTQYF. The CDR3 DNA reads as TGTGCCAGCAGTACCGTAGGGAACCTAATCACAGATACGCAGTATTTT.

The chain is built from TRBV6-2 or TRBV6-3 and TRBJ2-1, with 8 bases matching TRBD2. This CDR3 is 16 amino acids long. Trimming removed 4 bases from V and 6 bases from J; junction bases left unmatched: 11. Per germline, CDR1 MNHEY and CDR2 SVGEGT. The CDR3 nucleotides read TGTGCCAGCAGTTCCCCCCCCGGGGGGGGGACCAATGAGCAGTTCTTC. Translated: CASSSPPGGGTNEQFF.

The CDR3 loop is CASSFTGESTDTQYF. The DNA of the CDR3 is TGCGCCAGCAGCTTCACGGGGGAGAGCACAGATACGCAGTATTTT. The V gene is TRBV5-1, the J gene TRBJ2-3, with TRBD2 as a possible D gene (6 bases). This CDR3 is 15 amino acids long. V gave up 2 bases and J gave up 0 bases, with 10 bases separating them. The germline CDR1 and CDR2 sequences are SGHRS and YFSETQ.

The rearrangement joins TRBV3-1 to TRBJ2-7, with D possibly matching TRBD1 (5 bases). The CDR3 is 13 amino acids. CDR1 and CDR2 from the germline V gene are LGHDT and YNNKEL (reference sequence). V was shortened by 2 bases and J by 2 bases, with 7 bases between the two germline ends. This chain's CDR3 is CASSQTRAYEQYF. For the CDR3, the DNA is TGTGCCAGCAGCCAAACCAGGGCCTACGAGCAGTACTTC.

The V and J genes are TRBV7-6 and TRBJ2-5; 8 bases line up with TRBD2. The CDR3 extends over 15 amino acids. The germline gives CDR1 SGHVS, CDR2 FNYEAQ. J was trimmed by 2 bases and V by 3 bases; bases with no gene match: 5. The CDR3 protein is CASSLGLVSQETQYF. In nucleotides, the CDR3 is TGTGCCAGCAGCTTGGGACTAGTATCTCAAGAGACCCAGTACTTC.

The CDR3 bases are TGTGCCAGCTCACCACCGGACAGTCAAGAGACCCAGTACTTC. Translated, it gives CASSPPDSQETQYF. The rearrangement links TRBV18 to TRBJ2-5; TRBD1 is a possible D gene (6 bases). Per the germline V gene, CDR1 is KGHSH and CDR2 is LQKENI. Trimming removed 0 bases at V and 2 bases at J, with 7 bases between. The CDR3 sequence is 14 residues long.

The chain joins TRBV27 to TRBJ1-6, with D maybe TRBD1 (6 bases). The ends were cut back, 4 bases at V and 10 bases at J, with 17 bases in the middle. The CDR3 has 15 amino acids. From germline, CDR1 is MNHEY and CDR2 SMNVEV (reference sequence). The CDR3 DNA reads as TGTGCCAGCAGTTCCCATCGAGGGGGATCATCACCCCTCCACTTT. Translation: CASSSHRGGSSPLHF.